This TCR beta chain was obtained from a study of cytomegalovirus exposure and HLA in healthy donors. Whole-study findings and limits: Some segments of the V type, notably TRBV6-2 and TRBV6-3, were excluded as indistinguishable.

In this sample, this clone turned up a few times. The antigen remains undetermined. The CDR3 loop spans 15 amino acids. Per germline, CDR1 LNHDA and CDR2 SQIVND (reference sequence). Trimming cost V 3 bases and J 5 bases, with 14 bases left between them. Vbeta (60) and Jbeta (13) primers were used in the PCR. Method: immunoSEQ multiplex PCR; TCRdb's copy keeps in-frame clones and lacks some. The sample lists just under 95,000 clones, over 65% seen once, with over 9% in the top ten. The TCR sequence derives from a human donor in good health. The source material was PBMCs. This sequence joins TRBV19 and TRBJ1-5; no clear D. For the CDR3, the DNA is TGTGCCAGTAGTATTCGCCAGGCAAAGGATCAGCCCCAGCATTTT. Protein sequence: CASSIRQAKDQPQHF.